These 28 T cell receptor beta chains were sequenced from one sample in a study of blood T cells in healthy people across ages. PCR was performed a second time for 7 to 11 cycles using a sample-barcoded 5' primer and a J-beta primer mix. TCRdb re-analysed the 5' RACE reads in MiXCR, keeping a single row per CDR3 protein. The sample lists over 950,000 distinct CDR3 sequences, around two fifths occurring once. The sequencing input was blood. Receptors were obtained from a man aged 18 to 35 in good health.

The gene calls are TRBV11-1 and TRBJ1-1; D unresolved. Germline loops: CDR1 SGHAT, CDR2 FQDESV (reference sequence). This CDR3 spans 14 amino acids. The germline V and J ends were trimmed by 5 bases and 7 bases, with 17 bases remaining between them. The CDR3 reads CASSVHLGTLEAFF. DNA for the CDR3: TGTGCCAGCAGCGTACATTTAGGAACACTTGAAGCTTTCTTT.

CDR3 DNA sequence: TGTGCCAGCAGCTTAAACTCCTTCTGTGGCTACACCTTC. Amino acid sequence: CASSLNSFCGYTF. The chain joins TRBV7-2 to TRBJ1-2; D gene uncertain. This CDR3 contains 13 residues. V dropped 2 bases and J dropped 7 bases, with 11 bases sitting between them. The germline V gene has CDR1 SGHTA and CDR2 FQGNSA.

CDR3 loop: CASSRGYMNTEAFF. CDR3 sequence (DNA): TGTGCCAGCAGCCGGGGGTACATGAACACTGAAGCTTTCTTT. V gene TRBV5-6 combines with J gene TRBJ1-1; a weak D match, TRBD1 (5 bases). The V gene lost 4 bases and the J gene lost 0 bases, with 10 bases spanning the gap. The CDR3 spans 14 residues. Germline CDR1 SGHDT, CDR2 YYEEEE.

V usage is TRBV6-1 and J usage is TRBJ2-1; 10 bases are a match to TRBD2. This CDR3 comprises 15 residues. Looked up from germline, CDR1 is MNHNS and CDR2 is SASEGT. The V segment lost 4 bases and the J segment 5 bases; nucleotides outside the gene matches: 5. The CDR3: CASSVLAGENNEQFF. The CDR3, as DNA: TGTGCCAGCAGTGTGCTAGCGGGGGAGAACAATGAGCAGTTCTTC.

This clonotype was recorded once. The junction shows a germline mismatch at one end, possibly a read error. CDR3 coding DNA: TGTGCTAGTGGTCGGGGACAGGGGATAGGCAATGAGCAGGTCTTC. This codes for CASGRGQGIGNEQVF. The chain recombines TRBV12-5 with TRBJ2-1, with 10 bases that match TRBD1. Germline V gene data show CDR1 as LGHNT and CDR2 as FRNRAP. This CDR3 has 15 residues. Full variable domain (missing parts from reference TRBV12-5 and TRBJ2-1): DARVTQTPRHKVTEMGQEVTMRCQPILGHNTVFWYRQTMMQGLELLAYFRNRAPLDDSGMPKDRFSAEMPDATLATLKIQPSEPRDSAVYFCASGRGQGIGNEQVFGPGTRLTVL.

The CDR3 sequence: CASSQAGGENQPQHF. Here the CDR3 DNA reads TGTGCCAGCAGCCAAGCGGGAGGAGAAAATCAGCCCCAGCATTTT. This chain links TRBV4-2 with TRBJ1-5; D remains unclear. Germline values: CDR1 LGHNA, CDR2 YNFKEQ. Trimming took 1 base from V and 4 from J, leaving 11 bases between them. This CDR3 has 15 residues.

The sample holds many counts of this clonotype. The CDR3 spells CASTDGQGKQGRYGYTF. The CDR3 DNA reads TGTGCCAGCACCGACGGACAGGGAAAACAGGGCCGCTATGGCTACACCTTC. The rearrangement joins TRBV12-3 or TRBV12-4 to TRBJ1-2; 8 positions match TRBD1. The ends lost 7 bases at V and 4 bases at J; junction bases unmatched: 17. The CDR3 consists of 17 residues.

V and J are TRBV3-1 and TRBJ2-5, with 10 bases that match TRBD2. CDR1 and CDR2 (germline): LGHDT, YNNKEL (reference sequence). Unmatched junction bases numbered 5, after V lost 2 bases and J lost 5 bases. There are 15 residues in the CDR3. CDR3 bases: TGTGCCAGCAGCCAAACGCAAGCGGGGGGGGAGACCCAGTACTTC. Residues: CASSQTQAGGETQYF.

The chain is built from TRBV7-2 and TRBJ1-4, with D uncertain. V lost 5 bases, J lost 8 bases, and 18 bases lay in between. The CDR3 is 15 residues long. Germline lookup yields CDR1 SGHTA and CDR2 FQGNSA. The CDR3 region is CASSPRPRTEEKLFF. Here the CDR3 DNA reads TGTGCCAGCAGCCCCCGACCAAGAACGGAGGAAAAACTGTTTTTT.

A remark on this clonotype: The junction shows a germline mismatch at one end, possibly a read error. V and J are TRBV27 and TRBJ2-1, with a weak D call TRBD2 (5 bases). From germline, CDR1 is MNHEY and CDR2 SMNVEV (reference sequence). This CDR3 is built from 14 residues. CDR3 in DNA: TGTGCCCGCAGCAGTTTATATAGGGCGGGTGAGCAGTTCTTC. Protein product: CARSSLYRAGEQFF.

This clonotype was found once. This chain links TRBV7-2 with TRBJ1-2, with D unclear. Germline V CDR1 and CDR2: SGHTA, FQGNSA. Trimming removed 7 bases at V and 6 bases at J, with 21 bases between. The length of the CDR3 is 15 residues. This chain's CDR3 is CASTSKPLGLDGYTF. The CDR3 bases are TGTGCCAGCACTTCCAAGCCCTTAGGACTTGATGGCTACACCTTC.

This chain joins TRBV6-6 and TRBJ1-5; TRBD1 matches at 7 bases. Germline V gene lookup returns CDR1 MNHNY and CDR2 SVGAGI (reference sequence). The J segment lost 4 bases and the V segment lost 9 bases, leaving 6 bases of the junction unmatched. The CDR3 contains 13 residues. Here the CDR3 reads CASQGQSNQPQHF. In DNA form, the CDR3 reads TGTGCCAGTCAGGGACAGTCGAATCAGCCCCAGCATTTT.

This sequence joins TRBV28 and TRBJ1-1, with D tentatively TRBD1 (6 bases). Germline CDR1 and CDR2: MDHEN and SYDVKM. V was shortened by 5 bases and J by 8 bases, with 15 bases between the two germline ends. CDR3 size: 13 residues. The CDR3 is CASSEPGVAEAFF. The DNA of the CDR3 is TGTGCCAGCAGTGAGCCAGGGGTAGCAGAAGCTTTCTTT.

The CDR3 coding sequence is TGCAGTGCTAGTAAAGGACAGCTCCAAGAGACCCAGTACTTC. It specifies CSASKGQLQETQYF. The J gene is TRBJ2-5, the V gene TRBV20-1; D may be TRBD1 (6 bases). This CDR3 spans 14 amino acids. V gave up 3 bases and J gave up 1 base, with 12 bases separating them. Germline V lookup: CDR1 DFQATT, CDR2 SNEGSKA (reference sequence).

In DNA form, the CDR3 reads TGTGCCAGCAGCTTAGAGGGGGTACCCAACACTGAAGCTTTCTTT. As protein: CASSLEGVPNTEAFF. The rearrangement joins TRBV7-9 to TRBJ1-1; the D gene is possibly TRBD1 (6 bases). CDR3 length: 15 amino acids. Germline-derived CDR1 and CDR2 are SEHNR and FQNEAQ (reference sequence). Trimming removed 1 base from V and 2 bases from J, with 11 bases in between.

This clonotype was counted only a few times. The chain combines TRBV12-3 or TRBV12-4 with TRBJ1-2; 8 bases align to TRBD1. Germline trimming cut 2 bases from V and 4 bases from J; bases unmatched to any gene: 18. The CDR3 contains 19 residues. This chain's CDR3 is CASSLSHTGTGPYGYGYTF. In nucleotides, the CDR3 is TGTGCCAGCAGTTTATCCCACACCGGGACAGGCCCCTATGGCTATGGCTACACCTTC.

V and J are TRBV6-2 or TRBV6-3 and TRBJ1-5; 7 positions match TRBD1. This CDR3 contains 18 residues. From germline, CDR1 is MNHEY and CDR2 SVGEGT. With 2 bases clipped from V and 0 bases from J, the junction kept 10 bases outside the gene matches. DNA of the CDR3: TGTGCCAGCAGTTACCCGACCGCGGGACAGTTTAGCAATCAGCCCCAGCATTTT. The encoded protein is CASSYPTAGQFSNQPQHF.

A word on this clonotype: One end of the junction varies from germline; a read error may be responsible. J is TRBJ2-1 and V is TRBV4-2; 8 positions match TRBD1. In germline, CDR1 is LGHNA, CDR2 YNFKEQ. This CDR3 is 15 amino acids long. The CDR3 coding sequence is TGTGCCAGCAGCCAAGGGACAGGGTTCAGTAATGAGCCGTTCTTC. It translates to CASSQGTGFSNEPFF.

This clonotype was counted ten times or more. The genes are TRBV12-3 or TRBV12-4 and TRBJ1-2; D call uncertain. V lost 3 bases and J 7 bases, leaving 12 bases between the germline ends. CDR3 length: 13 residues. The CDR3: CASSFSGRRGYTF. Written as DNA, the CDR3 is TGTGCCAGCAGTTTTTCAGGTCGTCGTGGCTACACCTTC.

The chain has TRBV2 and TRBJ1-1, with D perhaps TRBD1 (6 bases). The CDR3 sequence is 14 residues long. V dropped 7 bases and J dropped 3 bases, with 15 bases sitting between them. Germline V lookup: CDR1 SNHLY, CDR2 FYNNEI. CDR3 bases: TGTGCCAGCAAAGGACAGCCCTCTGACACTGAAGCTTTCTTT. Amino acid sequence: CASKGQPSDTEAFF.

This clonotype was seen only a few times. The gene calls are TRBV6-6 and TRBJ2-1; TRBD1 is a possible D gene (6 bases). Per the germline V gene, CDR1 is MNHNY and CDR2 is SVGAGI (reference sequence). The CDR3 has 16 residues. Trimming removed 5 bases at V and 10 bases at J, with 24 bases between. The CDR3 here is CASSPDRNRFPSEQFF. The CDR3 DNA follows: TGTGCCAGCAGTCCCGACAGGAACCGCTTCCCCTCCGAGCAGTTCTTC.

The rearrangement uses TRBV6-5 and TRBJ2-6; D call uncertain. V shed 6 bases and J shed 5 bases, with 8 bases lying between them. The CDR3 loop spans 13 amino acids. Germline CDR1 MNHEY, CDR2 SVGAGI. CDR3 DNA sequence: TGTGCCAGCAGCTCTAGAAGGGCCAACGTCCTGACTTTC. It yields the protein CASSSRRANVLTF.

This clonotype has more than one count but fewer than ten. This rearrangement joins TRBV15 to TRBJ1-5; D remains unclear. CDR3 length equals 16 residues. V was trimmed by 0 bases and J by 2 bases, leaving 11 bases between them. Per the germline V gene, CDR1 is LNHNV and CDR2 is YYDKDF (reference sequence). CDR3 protein: CATSRDGERRNQPQHF. The CDR3 DNA reads TGTGCCACCAGCAGAGATGGTGAACGCCGCAATCAGCCCCAGCATTTT.

The chain couples TRBV20-1 to TRBJ2-5; tentative D call: TRBD1 (5 bases). CDR1 and CDR2 (germline): DFQATT, SNEGSKA (reference sequence). V lost 5 bases and J 5 bases, leaving 15 bases between the germline ends. The CDR3 contains 13 residues. The CDR3 region has the DNA TGCAGTGCTTTACCAGGGAACTGGGAGACCCAGTACTTC. Its translation is CSALPGNWETQYF.

This clonotype was picked up a small number of times. The chain is built from TRBV6-5 and TRBJ2-5, with D possibly TRBD1 on 5 matching bases. V lost 4 bases and J 5 bases, leaving 14 bases between the germline ends. The germline V gene has CDR1 MNHEY and CDR2 SVGAGI. The CDR3 has 14 residues. CDR3 nucleotide sequence: TGTGCCAGCAGTTCCTCAGGGATGGGGGAGACCCAGTACTTC. It translates to CASSSSGMGETQYF.

The chain employs TRBV6-2 or TRBV6-3 and TRBJ1-4; a weak D match, TRBD1 (6 bases). The CDR3 is made up of 15 amino acids. Germline CDR1 and CDR2: MNHEY and SVGEGT. The ends were cut back, 8 bases at V and 5 bases at J, with 18 bases in the middle. The CDR3 here is CASRGGSGANEKLFF. The CDR3 DNA reads TGTGCCAGCCGAGGGGGGTCGGGCGCCAATGAAAAACTGTTTTTT.

The rearrangement uses TRBV25-1 and TRBJ1-2, with 7 bases that match TRBD1. V shed 6 bases and J 12 bases; nucleotides not matched to a gene: 10. The germline CDR1 and CDR2 sequences are MGHDK and SYGVNS. CDR3 size: 12 residues. The CDR3 DNA reads as TGTGCCAGCAGGGGGGACAGTTTCGGCCACACCTTC. Protein sequence: CASRGDSFGHTF.

The chain employs TRBV16 and TRBJ2-5; D call uncertain. Matching the DNA end better, TRBJ2-7 makes the J call doubtful. CDR1 is KGHSY, CDR2 FQNENV, per germline. This CDR3 comprises 14 residues. In nucleotides, the CDR3 is TGTGCCAGCAGCCAATCCGGCACCTACTACGAGCAGTACTTC. Its translation is CASSQSGTYYEQYF.